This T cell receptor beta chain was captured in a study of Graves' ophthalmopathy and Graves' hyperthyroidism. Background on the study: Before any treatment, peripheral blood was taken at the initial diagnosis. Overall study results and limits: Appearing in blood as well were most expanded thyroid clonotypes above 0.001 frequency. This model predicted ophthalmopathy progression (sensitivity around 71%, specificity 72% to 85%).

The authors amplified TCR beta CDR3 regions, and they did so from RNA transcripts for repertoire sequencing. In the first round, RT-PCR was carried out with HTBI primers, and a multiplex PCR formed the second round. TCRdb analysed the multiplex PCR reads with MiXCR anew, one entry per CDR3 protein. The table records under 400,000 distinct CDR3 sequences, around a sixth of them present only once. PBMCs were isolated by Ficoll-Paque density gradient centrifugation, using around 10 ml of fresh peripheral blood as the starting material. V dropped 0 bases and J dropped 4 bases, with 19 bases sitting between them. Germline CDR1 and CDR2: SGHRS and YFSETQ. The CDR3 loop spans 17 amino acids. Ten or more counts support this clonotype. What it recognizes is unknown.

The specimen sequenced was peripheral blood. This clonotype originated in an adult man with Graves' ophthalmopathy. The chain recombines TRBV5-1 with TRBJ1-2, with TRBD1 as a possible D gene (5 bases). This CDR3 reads CASSLERLGPGIYGYTF. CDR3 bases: TGCGCCAGCAGCTTGGAACGGTTGGGACCAGGGATCTATGGCTACACCTTC.